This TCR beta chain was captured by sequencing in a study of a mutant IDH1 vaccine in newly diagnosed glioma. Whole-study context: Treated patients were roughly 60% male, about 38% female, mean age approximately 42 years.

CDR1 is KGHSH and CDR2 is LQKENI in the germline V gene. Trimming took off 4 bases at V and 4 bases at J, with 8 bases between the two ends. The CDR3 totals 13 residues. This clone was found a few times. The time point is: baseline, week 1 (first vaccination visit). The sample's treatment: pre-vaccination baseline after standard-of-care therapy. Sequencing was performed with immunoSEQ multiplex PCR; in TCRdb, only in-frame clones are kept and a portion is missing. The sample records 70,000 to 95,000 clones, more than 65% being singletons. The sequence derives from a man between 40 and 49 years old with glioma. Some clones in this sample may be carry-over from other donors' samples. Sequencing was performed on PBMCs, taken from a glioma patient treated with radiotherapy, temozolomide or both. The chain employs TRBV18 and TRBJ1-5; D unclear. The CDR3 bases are TGTGCCAGCTCACGGGGAGAGAATCAGCCCCAGCATTTT. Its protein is CASSRGENQPQHF. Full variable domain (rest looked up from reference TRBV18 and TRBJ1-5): NAGVMQNPRHLVRRRGQEARLRCSPMKGHSHVYWYRQLPEEGLKFMVYLQKENIIDESGMPKERFSAEFPKEGPSILRIQQVVRGDSAAYFCASSRGENQPQHFGDGTRLSIL.